The rows below give T cell receptor beta chains drawn from one sample of a study of blood T cell repertoires in COVID-19. Sequencing used immunoSEQ multiplex PCR; TCRdb keeps in-frame clones, though not all of them. The sample includes about 260,000 clones, 88% of them seen just once. The sequenced sample consisted of peripheral blood. The receptors originated from a man in his fifties or sixties who had recovered from COVID-19. The CDR3 runs from the conserved cysteine through the conserved F or W.

V gene	J gene	CDR3 protein
TRBV5-4	TRBJ2-7	CASSGTSGGPAYEQYF
TRBV18	TRBJ2-7	CASSRGQGTYEQYF
TRBV5-4	TRBJ1-4	CASSLDRAGPEKLFF
TRBV4-2	TRBJ2-5	CASSPKAGAETQYF
TRBV12-5	TRBJ2-3	CASGHGKDTQYF
TRBV5-4	TRBJ1-6	CASSLDRNSPLHF
TRBV5-1	TRBJ2-1	CASSPSRSWNEQFF
TRBV5-4	TRBJ2-1	CASSLRSGGYNEQFF
TRBV27	TRBJ1-2	CASGYPGQGAIYGYTF
TRBV7-8	TRBJ2-3	CASSSRTSGVGTDTQYF
TRBV27	TRBJ2-2	CASRVDRVGGELFF
TRBV5-5	TRBJ2-7	CASSRQTGFSYEQYF
TRBV6-4	TRBJ1-5	CASSRPLREGDSNQPQHF